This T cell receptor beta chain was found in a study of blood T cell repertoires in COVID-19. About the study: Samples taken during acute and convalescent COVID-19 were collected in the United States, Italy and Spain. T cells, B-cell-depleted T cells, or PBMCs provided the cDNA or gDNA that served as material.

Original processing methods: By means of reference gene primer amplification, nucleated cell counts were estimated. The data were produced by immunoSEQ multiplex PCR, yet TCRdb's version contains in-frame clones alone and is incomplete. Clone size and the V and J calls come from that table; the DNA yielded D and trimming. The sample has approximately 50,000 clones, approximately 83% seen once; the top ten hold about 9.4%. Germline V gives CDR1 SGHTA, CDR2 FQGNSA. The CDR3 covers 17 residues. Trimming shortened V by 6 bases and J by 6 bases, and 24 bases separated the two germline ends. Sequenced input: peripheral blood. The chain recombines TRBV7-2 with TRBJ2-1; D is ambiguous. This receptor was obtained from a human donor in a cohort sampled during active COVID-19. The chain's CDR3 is CASRDPWRVTSGNEQFF. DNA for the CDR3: TGTGCCAGCAGAGACCCTTGGAGAGTGACTTCGGGCAATGAGCAGTTCTTC.